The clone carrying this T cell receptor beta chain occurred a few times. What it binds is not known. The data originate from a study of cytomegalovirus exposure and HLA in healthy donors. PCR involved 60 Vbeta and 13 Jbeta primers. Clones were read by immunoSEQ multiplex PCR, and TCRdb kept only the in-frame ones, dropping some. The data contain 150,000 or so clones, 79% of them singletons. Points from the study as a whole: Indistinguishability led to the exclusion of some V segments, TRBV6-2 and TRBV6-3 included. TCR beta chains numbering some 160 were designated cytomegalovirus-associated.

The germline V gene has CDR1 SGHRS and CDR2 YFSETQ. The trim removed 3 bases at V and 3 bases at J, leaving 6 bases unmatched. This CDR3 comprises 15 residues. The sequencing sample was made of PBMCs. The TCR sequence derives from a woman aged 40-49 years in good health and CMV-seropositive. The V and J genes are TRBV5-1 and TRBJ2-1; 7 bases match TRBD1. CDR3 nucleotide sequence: TGCGCCAGCAGCTGGTATGACAGGGACTACAATGAGCAGTTCTTC. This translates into CASSWYDRDYNEQFF.